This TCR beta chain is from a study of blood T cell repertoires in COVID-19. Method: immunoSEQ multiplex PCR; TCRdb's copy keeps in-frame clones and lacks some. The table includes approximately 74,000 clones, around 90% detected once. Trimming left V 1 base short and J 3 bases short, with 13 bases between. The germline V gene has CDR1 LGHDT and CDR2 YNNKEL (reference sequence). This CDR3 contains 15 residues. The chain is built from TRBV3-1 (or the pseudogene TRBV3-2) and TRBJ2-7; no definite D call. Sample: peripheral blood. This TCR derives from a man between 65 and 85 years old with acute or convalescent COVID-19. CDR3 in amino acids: CASSQGSTPGYEQYF. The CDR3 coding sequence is TGTGCCAGCAGCCAAGGGAGTACGCCCGGCTACGAGCAGTACTTC.